This T cell receptor (beta chain) was retrieved from a study of shared clonotypes between healthy human individuals. Study-wide background: The study used three CD4 naive, three CD4 memory, two CD8 naive and one CD8 memory plate per donor.

For this clone: Its cognate antigen is unknown.

CD8 cells classed as naive were CD45RO-negative and positively selected for CCR7, excluding terminally differentiated effector memory CD45RA+ cells. Measured with immunoSEQ multiplex PCR; TCRdb has only the in-frame clones, and not every one. The table includes around 2,100,000 clones, roughly 95% detected once. Study outcomes and limitations: Clonotype sharing among the donors was expected to vary with sequencing depth. Generally, estimated richness proved larger in naive subsets than it did in memory subsets.

Per germline, CDR1 LGHNA and CDR2 YSLEER. The V end lost 3 bases, the J end lost 7 bases, and 10 bases lay between the germline ends. This CDR3 region has 12 residues. The sequenced sample consisted of naive CD8+ T cells sorted from blood. The source is a man aged 18 to 30 in good health. The chain is built from TRBV4-3 and TRBJ2-7, with D hard to call. The CDR3 here is CASSHYRREQYF. The DNA of the CDR3 is TGCGCCAGCAGCCATTATCGAAGAGAGCAGTACTTC.